This T cell receptor beta chain was identified in a study of blood T cell repertoires in COVID-19. Study-wide context: The analysed material was cDNA or gDNA that came from T cells, B-cell-depleted T cells, or PBMCs.

The data were produced by immunoSEQ multiplex PCR, yet TCRdb's version contains in-frame clones alone and is incomplete. The data contain about 380,000 clones, roughly 77% of them singletons. V shed 6 bases and J shed 4 bases, with 12 bases lying between them. The CDR3 spans 13 residues. CDR1 is SNHLY, CDR2 FYNNEI, per germline. Sequencing was done on a sample of peripheral blood. The chain carries TRBV2 and TRBJ1-2; TRBD1 is a possible D gene (6 bases). The TCR comes from a human donor with acute or convalescent COVID-19. The donor label of this sample is uncertain. This CDR3 is CASRGDIVYGYTF. The CDR3 DNA reads as TGTGCCAGCAGGGGGGACATCGTCTATGGCTACACCTTC.